This TCR beta chain came from a study of cytomegalovirus exposure and HLA in healthy donors. PCR employed 60 Vbeta and 13 Jbeta primers. Method: immunoSEQ multiplex PCR; TCRdb's copy keeps in-frame clones and lacks some. The table lists 100,000 to 150,000 clones. The V end was cut by 6 bases, the J end by 7 bases, with 7 bases between. The germline CDR1 and CDR2 sequences are MNHNY and SVGAGI (reference sequence). This CDR3 region has 10 residues. The chain is built from TRBV6-6 and TRBJ2-7; no clear D gene. This receptor was identified in a woman between 40 and 55 years old in good health and CMV-seronegative. The sequencing input was PBMCs. The CDR3 protein is CASSQFEQYF. In DNA form, the CDR3 reads TGTGCCAGCAGCCAGTTTGAGCAGTACTTC.